This T cell receptor (beta chain) was captured in a study of spatial heterogeneity in lung cancer (dated by TCRdb to the late 2010s). With regard to the full study: Beta-chain transcripts were consistently detected in greater numbers than alpha-chain transcripts, which likely reflects a higher abundance of beta-chain transcripts. At surgery, both alpha and beta chains were TCR-sequenced in about 200 tumor regions, fewer than 65 matched nontumor lung samples and 56 PBMC samples. Nonsynonymous mutation counts, determined by whole-exome sequencing of tumor tissue, were related to features of the TCR repertoire. In the raw uncorrected reads, each unique combination of TCR and UMI appeared on average more than ten times. A strong correlation was found between TCR transcript counts in tumor regions and a T cell transcriptional module score from matched bulk RNA-seq. The study quantitatively compared TCR alpha and beta repertoires across multiple tumor regions, matched nontumor lung and blood in non-small cell lung cancer.

Library method: 5' RACE. Instrument used: NextSeq 500. In the TCR library protocol, a unique molecular identifier was attached to each TCR cDNA molecule so that PCR and sequencing errors could be corrected. Turning to the authors' computational methods: TCR identification, UMI-based error correction and CDR3 extraction were all carried out with Decombinator tools. TCRs above a frequency of 2 per 1,000, corresponding to the top 1% of the tumor frequency distribution, were defined as expanded. Expanded tumor TCRs were classed as regional if statistically deemed absent (corrected P<0.05) from at least one tumor region, otherwise ubiquitous. Renyi diversity was computed with the R vegan package after each repertoire had been subsampled 100 times to 5,000 TCRs. CDR3 similarity networks were built from amino acid triplet string-kernel similarity, with CDR3s being connected when pairwise similarity was above 0.82. TCRdb itself trimmed the public reads at Q25 with fastp, ran MiXCR and retained productive beta chains. Each entry is one CDR3 protein sequence, shown with its most common DNA and genes. The V and J calls and clone size are TCRdb's, not the authors'. This sample gives about 13,000 distinct CDR3 sequences in total; under 6% of them show up just once. Approximately 25% of the sample belongs to the ten largest clones.

According to the germline V gene (reference sequence), CDR1 reads SEHNR and CDR2 reads FQNEAQ. V and J are trimmed by 2 bases and 4 bases, and the gene matches miss 13 bases of the junction. Counted from cysteine to phenylalanine, this CDR3 has 18 amino acids. Just CDR3 DNA is preserved here, 54 bases in frame from base 1. Overall study outcomes, separate from this receptor: The tumor nonsynonymous mutation count correlated with the number of expanded intratumoral alpha and beta TCRs. Confirming at a functional level the hypothesis that regional TCRs recognize regional mutations was considered to require additional single-cell paired TCR alpha and beta sequencing. Counts of ubiquitous and regional expanded TCRs were found to correlate with counts of ubiquitous and regional nonsynonymous mutations, respectively. Estimated TCR-seq coverage of tumor T cells was only roughly 7% for alpha chains and 13% for beta chains.

This clonotype was recorded at least ten times. Its antigen is not yet known. The input lacks base qualities; no much larger clone sits a single base away. As an off-target read in a library built for alpha chains, this beta chain has a frequency of little significance. The time point tag for this specimen amounts to: sample taken at primary tumor resection. Donors were 65 to 85 patients with early-stage, untreated non-small cell lung cancer from the lung TRACERx cohort. Without any cell sorting, TCR sequencing was performed on whole RNA extracted either from tumor and nontumor lung tissue or from cryopreserved PBMC samples. A patient was chosen for TCR sequencing only when enough RNA was available from at least two tumor regions. Before being selected, tumor and adjacent nontumor lung specimens were reviewed by a lung pathologist.

Recombination connected TRBV7-9 to TRBJ2-5, and TRBD1 matches 10 of the central bases. Sequenced here: lung tumor tissue, sampled at surgery. The sequence derives from a male donor with early-stage non-small cell lung cancer. The bases are TGTGCCAGCAGCTTATCCCGGACAGGGGGGATCGAAGGAGAGACCCAGTACTTC. This yields the protein CASSLSRTGGIEGETQYF.